This T cell receptor beta chain was captured in a study of CD8 T cells in ankylosing spondylitis (dated by TCRdb to the late 2010s). Describing the broader study: The study set out to find disease-linked TCR variants by profiling T cell receptor beta repertoires in ankylosing spondylitis patients and healthy donors. In total, the full study cohort was made up of 100 to 140 healthy donors and some 26 ankylosing spondylitis patients. Peripheral blood was sampled, and synovial fluid was also collected from ankylosing spondylitis patients. Results the study describes overall, beyond this receptor: According to the report, matched synovial fluid samples from ankylosing spondylitis patients were significantly enriched for the disease-linked clones. A TCR beta motif of several highly homologous amino acid variants appeared characteristic of blood from ankylosing spondylitis patients. A CD8+ phenotype was shown by the disease-linked clones, which were found at relatively low frequencies in peripheral blood. Some TCR beta motif variants had previously been reported in synovial fluid and blood of reactive arthritis patients, which suggested common disease-initiation mechanisms.

Sequencing used an Illumina HiSeq 2500. TCR beta libraries were prepared by quantitative 5'-RACE with molecular barcodes. As for how the authors treated the data: A new computational method based on a probabilistic model of VDJ rearrangement was used to identify disease-linked TCR variants. The public reads were reprocessed in TCRdb via fastp at Q25 and MiXCR, keeping in-frame beta chains. CDR3 protein duplicates are merged, each entry listing the most common genes and DNA. The V and J calls and clone size come from TCRdb's table, not from the authors' own analysis. The sample yields 84,000 or so distinct CDR3 sequences; around 30% were counted once. Roughly three fifths of the sample belongs to the ten largest clones. Deletion took 9 bases off V and 4 bases off J, with a span of 10 bases between the germline ends. The CDR3 measures 12 amino acids from cysteine to phenylalanine. The kept DNA is CDR3 alone, 36 bases in frame from the first base.

A word on this clonotype: No antigen is known for it. Per-nucleotide qualities are absent, and no much larger clonotype sits a single base away.

The chain joins TRBV12-3 or TRBV12-4 to TRBJ2-1; there is no confident call for the D gene. The receptor's source is a male donor with ankylosing spondylitis or in good health (not recorded which). The material sequenced was blood, either unsorted or a sorted T cell fraction (not recorded which). The CDR3 here reads CASRPTYNEQFF. The bases read TGTGCCAGTCGGCCAACTTACAATGAGCAGTTCTTC.